The following is a T cell receptor beta chain sequence with its context. Antigen specificity is unknown. Clones were sequenced by immunoSEQ multiplex PCR, and TCRdb holds only the in-frame ones, with some missing. The sample shows tens of thousands of clones, 85% to 90% of them seen only once. The data belong to a study of T cells in localized non-small cell lung cancer. CDR1 and CDR2 from the germline V gene are SEHNR and FQNEAQ (reference sequence). The V end was cut by 5 bases, the J end by 4 bases, with 18 bases between. The CDR3 is made up of 16 amino acids. General observations from the study: An association was observed between higher blood T cell density and longer overall survival. Uninvolved adjacent lung showed peak T cell clonality, exceeding tumor.

Sequencing was performed on peripheral blood, taken before any cancer treatment. This chain links TRBV7-9 with TRBJ1-3, with D perhaps TRBD1 (5 bases). The clonotype was recovered from a male donor at least 60 years old with stage III lung adenocarcinoma. In DNA, the CDR3 is TGTGCCAGCAGCCCGGGGGGTGGAGATTACGGAAACACCATATATTTT. This codes for CASSPGGGDYGNTIYF.